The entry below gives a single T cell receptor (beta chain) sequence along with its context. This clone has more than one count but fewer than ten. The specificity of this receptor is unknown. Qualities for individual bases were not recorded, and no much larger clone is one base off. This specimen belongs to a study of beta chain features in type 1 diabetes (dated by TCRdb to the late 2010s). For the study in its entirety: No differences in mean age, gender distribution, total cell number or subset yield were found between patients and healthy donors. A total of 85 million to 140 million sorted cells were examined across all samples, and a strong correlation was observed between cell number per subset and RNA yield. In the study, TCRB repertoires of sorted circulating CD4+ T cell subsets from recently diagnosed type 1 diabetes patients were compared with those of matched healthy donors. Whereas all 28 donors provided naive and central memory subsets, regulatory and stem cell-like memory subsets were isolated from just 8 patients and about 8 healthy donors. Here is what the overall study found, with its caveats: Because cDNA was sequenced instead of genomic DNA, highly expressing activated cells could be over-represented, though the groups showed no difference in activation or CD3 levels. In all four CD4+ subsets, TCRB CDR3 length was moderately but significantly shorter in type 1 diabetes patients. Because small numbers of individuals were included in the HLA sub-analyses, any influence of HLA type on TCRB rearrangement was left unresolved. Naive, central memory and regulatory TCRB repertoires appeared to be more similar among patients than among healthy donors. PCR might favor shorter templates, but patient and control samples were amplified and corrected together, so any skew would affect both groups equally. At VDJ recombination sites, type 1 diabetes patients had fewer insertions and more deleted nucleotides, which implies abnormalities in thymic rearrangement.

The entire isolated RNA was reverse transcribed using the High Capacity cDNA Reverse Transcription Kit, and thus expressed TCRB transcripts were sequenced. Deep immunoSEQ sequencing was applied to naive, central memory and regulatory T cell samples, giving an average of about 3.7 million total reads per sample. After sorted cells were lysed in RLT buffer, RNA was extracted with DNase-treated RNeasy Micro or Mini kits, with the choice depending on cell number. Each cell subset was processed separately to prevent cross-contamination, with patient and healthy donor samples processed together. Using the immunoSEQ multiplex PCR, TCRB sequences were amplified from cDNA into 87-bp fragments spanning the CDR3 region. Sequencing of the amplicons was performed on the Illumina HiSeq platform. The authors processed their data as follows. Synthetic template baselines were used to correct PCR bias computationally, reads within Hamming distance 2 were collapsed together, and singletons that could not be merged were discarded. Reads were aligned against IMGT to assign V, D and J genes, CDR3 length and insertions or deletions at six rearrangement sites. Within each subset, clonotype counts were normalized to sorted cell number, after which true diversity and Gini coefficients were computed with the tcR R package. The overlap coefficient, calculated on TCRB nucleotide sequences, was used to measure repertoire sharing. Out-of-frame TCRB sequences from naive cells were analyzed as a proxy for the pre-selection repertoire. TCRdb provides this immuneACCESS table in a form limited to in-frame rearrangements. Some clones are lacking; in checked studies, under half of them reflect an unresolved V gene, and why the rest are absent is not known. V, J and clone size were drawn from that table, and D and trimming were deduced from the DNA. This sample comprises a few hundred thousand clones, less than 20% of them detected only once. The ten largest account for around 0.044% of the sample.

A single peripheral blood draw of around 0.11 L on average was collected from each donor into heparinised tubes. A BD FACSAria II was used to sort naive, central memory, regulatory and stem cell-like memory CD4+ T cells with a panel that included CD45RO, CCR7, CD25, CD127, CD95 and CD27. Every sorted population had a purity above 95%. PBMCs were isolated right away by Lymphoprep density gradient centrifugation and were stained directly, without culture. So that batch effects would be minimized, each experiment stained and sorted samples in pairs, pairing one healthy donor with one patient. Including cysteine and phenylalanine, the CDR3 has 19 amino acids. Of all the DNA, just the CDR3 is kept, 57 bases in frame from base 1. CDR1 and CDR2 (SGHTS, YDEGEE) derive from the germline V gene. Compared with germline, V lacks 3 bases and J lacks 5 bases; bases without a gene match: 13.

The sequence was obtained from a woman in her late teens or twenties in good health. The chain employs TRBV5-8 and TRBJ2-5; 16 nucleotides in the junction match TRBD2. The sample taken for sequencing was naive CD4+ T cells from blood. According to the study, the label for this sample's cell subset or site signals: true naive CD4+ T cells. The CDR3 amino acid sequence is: CASSYSGTSGGALYETQYF. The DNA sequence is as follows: TGTGCCAGCAGCTACTCCGGGACTAGCGGGGGGGCCCTCTACGAGACCCAGTACTTC.